The subject of this entry is one TCR beta chain. The data stem from a study of blood T cell repertoires in COVID-19. Method: immunoSEQ multiplex PCR; TCRdb's copy keeps in-frame clones and lacks some. The table lists fewer than 85,000 clones, under 80% of them singletons. CDR3 length: 13 residues. V was clipped by 3 bases and J by 8 bases; unmatched bases: 6. The V and J genes are TRBV12-3 or TRBV12-4 and TRBJ1-2; 7 nucleotides align to TRBD1. Sequenced input: peripheral blood. This sequence was found in a woman of 80 years or more with active or convalescent COVID-19. CDR3 amino acids: CASSFRGGKGYTF. The CDR3 DNA sequence: TGTGCCAGCAGTTTCAGAGGGGGCAAGGGCTACACCTTC.